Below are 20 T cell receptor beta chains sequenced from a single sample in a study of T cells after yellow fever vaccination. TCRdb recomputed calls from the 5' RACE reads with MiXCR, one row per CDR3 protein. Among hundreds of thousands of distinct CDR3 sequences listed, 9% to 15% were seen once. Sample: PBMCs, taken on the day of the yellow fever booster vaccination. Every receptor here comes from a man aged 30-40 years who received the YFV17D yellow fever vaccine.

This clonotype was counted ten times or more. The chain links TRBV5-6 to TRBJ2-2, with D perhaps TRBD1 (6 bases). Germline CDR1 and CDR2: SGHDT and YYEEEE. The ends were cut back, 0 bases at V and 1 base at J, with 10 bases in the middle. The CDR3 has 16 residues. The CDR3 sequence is CASSLDLQGNTGELFF. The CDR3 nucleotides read TGTGCCAGCAGCTTGGATTTACAGGGGAACACCGGGGAGCTGTTTTTT.

The CDR3 DNA follows: TGTGCCAGCAGCCCGGGGACAGCCCAAGGGCCCCAGCATTTT. This encodes CASSPGTAQGPQHF. V gene TRBV7-6 combines with J gene TRBJ1-5, with 7 bases matching TRBD1. Per germline, CDR1 SGHVS and CDR2 FNYEAQ. This CDR3 comprises 14 residues. The V gene end was trimmed by 5 bases and the J gene end by 9 bases; junction bases not matched to a gene: 10. Filled out from reference TRBV7-6 and TRBJ1-5, the complete variable domain reads GAGVSQSPRYKVTKRGQDVALRCDPISGHVSLYWYRQALGQGPEFLTYFNYEAQQDKSGLPNDRFSAERPEGSISTLTIQRTEQRDSAMYRCASSPGTAQGPQHFGDGTRLSIL.

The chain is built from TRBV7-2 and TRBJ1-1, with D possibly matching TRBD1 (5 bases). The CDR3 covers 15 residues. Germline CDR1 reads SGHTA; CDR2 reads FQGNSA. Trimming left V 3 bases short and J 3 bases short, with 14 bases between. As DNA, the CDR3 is TGTGCCAGCAGCTTGTTGCCGGGGGGTGACACTGAAGCTTTCTTT. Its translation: CASSLLPGGDTEAFF.

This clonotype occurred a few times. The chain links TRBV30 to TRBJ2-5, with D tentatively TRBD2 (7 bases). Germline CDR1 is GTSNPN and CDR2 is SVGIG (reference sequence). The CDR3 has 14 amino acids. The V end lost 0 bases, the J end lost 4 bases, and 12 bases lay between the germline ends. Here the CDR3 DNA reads TGTGCCTGGAGTGTACTGAGGGGGGGAGAGACCCAGTACTTC. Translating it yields CAWSVLRGGETQYF.

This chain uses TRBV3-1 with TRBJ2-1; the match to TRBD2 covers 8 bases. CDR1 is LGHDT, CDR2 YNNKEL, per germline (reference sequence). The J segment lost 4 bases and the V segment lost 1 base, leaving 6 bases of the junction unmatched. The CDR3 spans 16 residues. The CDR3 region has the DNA TGTGCCAGCAGCCAAGTTAGCCAGCGGGGGTACAATGAGCAGTTCTTC. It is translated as CASSQVSQRGYNEQFF.

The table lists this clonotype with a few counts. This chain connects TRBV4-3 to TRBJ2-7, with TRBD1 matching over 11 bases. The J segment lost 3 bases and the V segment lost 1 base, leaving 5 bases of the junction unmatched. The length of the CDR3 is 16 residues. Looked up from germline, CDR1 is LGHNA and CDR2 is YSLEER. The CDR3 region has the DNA TGCGCCAGCAGCCAAGCCGCCGGGACAGGGGGCTACGAGCAGTACTTC. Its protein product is CASSQAAGTGGYEQYF.

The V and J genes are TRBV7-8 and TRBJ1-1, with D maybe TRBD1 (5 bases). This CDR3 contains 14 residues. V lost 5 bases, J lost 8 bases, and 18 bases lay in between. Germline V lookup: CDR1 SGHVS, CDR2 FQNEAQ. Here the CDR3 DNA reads TGTGCCAGCAGCCCGACCGATTTTCGGGGCGAAGCTTTCTTT. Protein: CASSPTDFRGEAFF.

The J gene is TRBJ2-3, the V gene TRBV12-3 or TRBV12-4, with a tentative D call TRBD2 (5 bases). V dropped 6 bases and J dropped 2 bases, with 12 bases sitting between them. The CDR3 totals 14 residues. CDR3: CASSLLESTDTQYF. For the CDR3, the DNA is TGTGCCAGCAGCCTACTAGAATCCACAGATACGCAGTATTTT.

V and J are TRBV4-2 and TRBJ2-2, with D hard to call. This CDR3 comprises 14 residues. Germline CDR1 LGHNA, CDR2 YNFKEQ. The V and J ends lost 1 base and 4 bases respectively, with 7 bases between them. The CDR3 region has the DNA TGTGCCAGCAGCCAAGGTCGTGGCACCGGGGAGCTGTTTTTT. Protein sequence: CASSQGRGTGELFF.

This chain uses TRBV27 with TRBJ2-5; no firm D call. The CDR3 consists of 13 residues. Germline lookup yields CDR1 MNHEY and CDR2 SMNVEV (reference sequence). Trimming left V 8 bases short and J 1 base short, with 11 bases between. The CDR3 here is CASSRKPQETQYF. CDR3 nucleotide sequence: TGTGCCAGCTCCAGGAAACCCCAAGAGACCCAGTACTTC.

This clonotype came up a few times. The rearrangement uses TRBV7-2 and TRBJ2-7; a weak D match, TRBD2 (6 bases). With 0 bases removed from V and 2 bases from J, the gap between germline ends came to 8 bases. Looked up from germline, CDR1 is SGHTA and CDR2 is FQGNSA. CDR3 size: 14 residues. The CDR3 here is CASSLARTTYEQYF. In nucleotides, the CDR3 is TGTGCCAGCAGCTTAGCCAGGACTACCTACGAGCAGTACTTC.

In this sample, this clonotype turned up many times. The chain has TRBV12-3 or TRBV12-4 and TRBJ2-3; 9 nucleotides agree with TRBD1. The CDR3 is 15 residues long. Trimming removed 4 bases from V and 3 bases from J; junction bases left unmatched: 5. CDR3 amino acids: CASSYHRGLTDTQYF. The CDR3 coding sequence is TGTGCCAGCAGTTACCACAGGGGGCTGACAGATACGCAGTATTTT.

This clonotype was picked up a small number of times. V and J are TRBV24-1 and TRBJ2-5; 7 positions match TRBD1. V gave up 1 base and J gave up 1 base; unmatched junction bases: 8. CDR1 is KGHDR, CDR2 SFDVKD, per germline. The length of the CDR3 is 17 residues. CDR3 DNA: TGTGCCACCAGTGATTTCGGGACAGATATCCGCCAAGAGACCCAGTACTTC. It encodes CATSDFGTDIRQETQYF.

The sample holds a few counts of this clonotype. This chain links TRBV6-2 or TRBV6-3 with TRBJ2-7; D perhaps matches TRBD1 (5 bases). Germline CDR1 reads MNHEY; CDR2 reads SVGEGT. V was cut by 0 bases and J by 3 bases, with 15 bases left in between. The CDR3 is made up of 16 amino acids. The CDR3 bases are TGTGCCAGCAGTTACTCGGGATTTCCTAGGGGCTACGAGCAGTACTTC. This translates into CASSYSGFPRGYEQYF.

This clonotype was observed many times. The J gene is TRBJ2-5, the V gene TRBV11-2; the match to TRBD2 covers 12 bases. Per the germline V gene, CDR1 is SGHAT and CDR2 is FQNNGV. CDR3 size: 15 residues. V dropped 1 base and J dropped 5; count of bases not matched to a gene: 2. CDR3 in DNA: TGTGCCAGCAGCTTAGGGACTAGCGGGACGGAGACCCAGTACTTC. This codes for CASSLGTSGTETQYF.

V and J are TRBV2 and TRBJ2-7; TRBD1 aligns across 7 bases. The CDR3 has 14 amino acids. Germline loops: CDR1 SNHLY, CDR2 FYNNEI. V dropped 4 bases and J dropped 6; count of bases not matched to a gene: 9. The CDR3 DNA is TGTGCCAGCAGTGTTTCGGCAGGGGGAGTCGAGCAGTACTTC. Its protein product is CASSVSAGGVEQYF.

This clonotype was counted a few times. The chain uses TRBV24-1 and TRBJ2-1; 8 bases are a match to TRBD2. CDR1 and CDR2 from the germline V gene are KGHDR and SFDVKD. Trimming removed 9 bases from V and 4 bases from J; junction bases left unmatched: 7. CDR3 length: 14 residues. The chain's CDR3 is CATLQGLEYNEQFF. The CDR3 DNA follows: TGTGCCACCTTACAGGGACTAGAGTACAATGAGCAGTTCTTC.

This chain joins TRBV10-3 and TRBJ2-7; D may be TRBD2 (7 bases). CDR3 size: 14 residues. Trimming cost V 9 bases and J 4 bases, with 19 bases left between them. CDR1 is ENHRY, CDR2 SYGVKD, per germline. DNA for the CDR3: TGTGCCATGCCGCGGAGGGGGGGTGGGTACGAGCAGTACTTC. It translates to CAMPRRGGGYEQYF.

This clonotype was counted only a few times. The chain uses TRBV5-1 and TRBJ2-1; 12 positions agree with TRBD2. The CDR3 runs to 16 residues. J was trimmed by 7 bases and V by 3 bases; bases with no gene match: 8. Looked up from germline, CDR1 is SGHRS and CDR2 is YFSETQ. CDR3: CASSSSLAGGRNEQFF. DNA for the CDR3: TGCGCCAGCAGCTCTTCACTAGCGGGAGGTCGAAATGAGCAGTTCTTC.

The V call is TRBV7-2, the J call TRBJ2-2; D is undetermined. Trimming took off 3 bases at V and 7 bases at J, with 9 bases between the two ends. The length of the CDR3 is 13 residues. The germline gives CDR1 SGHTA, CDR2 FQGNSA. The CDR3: CASSFGVYGELFF. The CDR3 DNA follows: TGTGCCAGCAGCTTTGGGGTGTACGGGGAGCTGTTTTTT.